This record concerns one T cell receptor (beta chain) sequence. The antigen is undetermined. These data come from a study of T cell repertoires in cytomegalovirus infection. The wider study: In public TCR beta signatures, there were indications of both CMV infection and matching HLA type. Study-wide results and limits: Individuals carrying CMV plus the relevant HLA were identified by cumulative frequency of public TCR beta families.

V was clipped by 4 bases and J by 5 bases, with 21 bases between them. CDR3 length: 16 residues. Germline V CDR1 and CDR2: SGHAT, FQNNGV. TCRdb reprocessed the reads with MiXCR, giving one entry per CDR3 protein. The sample carries hundreds of thousands of distinct CDR3 sequences, approximately 31% recorded once. V is TRBV11-2 and J is TRBJ2-7, with a weak D call TRBD1 (5 bases). This specimen consisted of cultured CD8+ T cells from PBMCs, obtained from culture after CMV antigen stimulation. The TCR originated in a human donor in good health (CMV status not recorded). Some clones in this sample may be carry-over from other donors' samples. The CDR3 sequence is CASSYRGRVARDEQYF. For the CDR3, the DNA is TGTGCCAGCAGCTATAGAGGCAGGGTGGCCCGCGACGAGCAGTACTTC.